This TCR beta chain was retrieved from a study of blood T cell repertoires in COVID-19 (dated by TCRdb to about 2020). About the full investigation: Samples covering the acute and convalescent phases of COVID-19 were provided by collaborators in the United States, Italy and Spain. The material from the prospective study consisted of cDNA or gDNA derived from T cells, B-cell-depleted T cells, or PBMCs. Nearly every sample came with metadata listing a de-identified subject ID, COVID-19 status, age in years and sex. The samples were drawn from the first 160 participants of the ongoing ImmuneRACE study and from 1,200 or so subjects provided by 6 global collaborators. Subjects who had been exposed to COVID-19, were actively infected with it, or had recovered from it provided the deeply sampled blood TCRbeta repertoires that made up the dataset. A freely available public database, intended as a resource for researchers studying the immune response to SARS-CoV-2, is where the repertoires were released. HLA class I and class II types, where available, came from metadata supplied by the sample provider rather than from assay-based typing.

Trimming takes 0 bases from V and 5 bases from J, and the germline ends sit 5 bases apart. Sequences ENHRY (CDR1) and SYGVKD (CDR2) are obtained from the germline V gene. Including cysteine and phenylalanine, the CDR3 has 13 amino acids. CDR3 DNA only is kept here, 39 bases in frame from base 1. The research as a whole found: The quantity of clinical and demographic metadata differed by source and by participant and was supplied without curation.

About this clone itself: The clone's antigen remains unknown. No base quality information exists; no much larger clone differs at one position. The sample has other DNA sequences that encode this CDR3 too.

TCRbeta CDR3 regions were amplified from genomic DNA using the immunoSEQ Assay, a bias-controlled multiplex PCR. In the paper's pipeline: Within the assay, amplification of reference gene primers was used to estimate how many nucleated cells each sample contained. Sequence reads were collapsed and filtered to measure the absolute abundance of every unique TCRbeta CDR3 rearrangement. For each sample, productive Simpson clonality was calculated as the square root of Simpson's diversity index across productive rearrangements. TCRdb provides this immuneACCESS table in a form limited to in-frame rearrangements. Some clones are lacking; in checked studies, under half of them reflect an unresolved V gene, and why the rest are absent is not known. Clone size and V and J calls were adopted from that table, with D and trimming inferred from the DNA. The sample table holds 400,000 to 450,000 clones, of which about 92% were seen once. Jointly, the top ten make up approximately 0.55% of the sample.

Participants in the prospective study were aged roughly 18 to 89 years, lived in some 24 United States geographic areas, and enrolled through a virtual design. In the prospective study, participants were assigned to cohorts based on the clinical history participants reported in a screening survey and a study questionnaire. For ImmuneRACE Cohort 3, a participant was defined as recovered based on two consecutive negative NP/OP PCR tests, clearance by a healthcare professional, or resolution of symptoms. Each participant in the prospective study had whole blood, serum and a nasopharyngeal or oropharyngeal swab collected by mobile phlebotomists. Participants in the prospective study had the option to provide additional blood draws and questionnaires over an approximately 2-month period. Blood samples from the prospective study were shipped frozen or at room temperature prior to DNA extraction.

Here the chain combines TRBV10-3 and TRBJ1-5, with no reliable assignment of the D segment. This TCR came from a man aged 18 to 30 who had recovered from COVID-19. Sequencing input: PBMCs or T cells enriched from blood (not recorded which). The DNA sequence is given as TGTGCCATCAGTGAGTCGGCTGATCAGCCCCAGCATTTT. This encodes CAISESADQPQHF.